A single sample is the source of the 15 T cell receptor beta chains below, sequenced in a study of blood T cell repertoires in COVID-19 (dated by TCRdb to the early 2020s). Receptor libraries were prepared by the immunoSEQ multiplex PCR assay. This immuneACCESS table, as held by TCRdb, lists in-frame sequences with V and J called but not all clones. Of the missing ones, under half trace to an unresolved V gene in checked studies; the others have no known cause. The sample table lists about 220,000 clones, 70% to 90% of them with a count of one. The leading ten clones occupy around 2.9% of the sample. The specimen sequenced was peripheral blood. The receptors come from a man aged 50 to 59 who had recovered from COVID-19.

This clone was detected a few times. The chain links TRBV14 to TRBJ2-3, with 12 bases matching TRBD2. CDR3 length: 16 amino acids. V lost 4 bases to trimming and J lost 4 bases; unmatched junction nucleotides: 6. Per germline, CDR1 SGHDN and CDR2 FVKESK. The CDR3 DNA follows: TGTGCCAGCAGCCGAGGACTAGCGGGATGGCCAGATACGCAGTATTTT. It encodes CASSRGLAGWPDTQYF.

The gene calls are TRBV9 and TRBJ2-3, with 11 positions matching TRBD2. This CDR3 has 18 residues. V gave up 2 bases and J gave up 0 bases; unmatched junction bases: 8. Germline-derived CDR1 and CDR2 are SGDLS and YYNGEE. The CDR3 nucleotides are TGTGCCAGCAGCGTTAGCGGGAGGGAACCTACTAGCACAGATACGCAGTATTTT. Residues: CASSVSGREPTSTDTQYF.

This clone has only one observation. V gene TRBV28 combines with J gene TRBJ2-7; the D gene is possibly TRBD1 (6 bases). Trimming took off 5 bases at V and 2 bases at J, with 13 bases between the two ends. This CDR3 contains 14 residues. Germline V gene lookup returns CDR1 MDHEN and CDR2 SYDVKM. CDR3 DNA: TGTGCCAGCAGTCCAGGAGGACAGACCTACGAGCAGTACTTC. Residues: CASSPGGQTYEQYF. Variable domain in full (rest from reference TRBV28 and TRBJ2-7): DVKVTQSSRYLVKRTGEKVFLECVQDMDHENMFWYRQDPGLGLRLIYFSYDVKMKEKGDIPEGYSVSREKKERFSLILESASTNQTSMYLCASSPGGQTYEQYFGPGTRLTVT.

The chain uses TRBV29-1 and TRBJ2-7; 10 bases map to TRBD2. V lost 6 bases to trimming and J lost 4 bases; unmatched junction nucleotides: 6. The CDR3 is 13 amino acids. Germline CDR1 and CDR2: SQVTM and ANQGSEA. The CDR3 protein is CSVEQTSGYEQYF. The CDR3 bases are TGCAGCGTGGAACAGACTAGCGGGTACGAGCAGTACTTC.

This chain links TRBV29-1 with TRBJ2-7; 8 bases agree with TRBD2. Germline V gene data show CDR1 as SQVTM and CDR2 as ANQGSEA. CDR3 size: 15 residues. V shed 2 bases, J shed 2 bases, and the junction held 8 bases outside the gene matches. CDR3 in DNA: TGCAGCGTTGAAAAGGGGGGTAGCGGGACCTACGAGCAGTACTTC. Translating it yields CSVEKGGSGTYEQYF.

This chain uses TRBV7-9 with TRBJ2-7; TRBD1 matches at 9 bases. The CDR3 is 15 amino acids. Germline CDR1 is SEHNR and CDR2 is FQNEAQ (reference sequence). Trimming cost V 5 bases and J 0 bases; bases outside gene matches: 5. In nucleotides, the CDR3 is TGTGCCAGCAGCGCGACAGGGGGTGTCTCCTACGAGCAGTACTTC. It encodes CASSATGGVSYEQYF.

This chain links TRBV24-1 with TRBJ2-3; tentative D call: TRBD1 (6 bases). Germline V gene data show CDR1 as KGHDR and CDR2 as SFDVKD. The CDR3 has 15 amino acids. Between the trimmed V and J ends, which lost 3 bases and 6 bases, there was a span of 15 bases. CDR3 protein: CATSDTGSPQDTQYF. Here the CDR3 DNA reads TGTGCCACCAGTGATACAGGGTCACCCCAGGATACGCAGTATTTT.

The chain employs TRBV12-3 or TRBV12-4 and TRBJ2-2, with D hard to call. The length of the CDR3 is 12 residues. V lost 6 bases, J lost 7 bases, and 9 bases lay in between. CDR3 DNA sequence: TGTGCCAGCAGCCAACAAGTCGGGGAGCTGTTTTTT. Translating gives CASSQQVGELFF.

This sequence joins TRBV14 and TRBJ2-5, with a possible D match to TRBD2 (6 bases). V lost 4 bases and J lost 5, with 11 bases in between. Germline CDR1 reads SGHDN; CDR2 reads FVKESK. The CDR3 contains 13 residues. CDR3 protein: CASSPAGRETQYF. For the CDR3, the DNA is TGTGCCAGCAGCCCGGCGGGGAGGGAGACCCAGTACTTC.

The chain has TRBV5-1 and TRBJ2-2; TRBD2 is a possible D gene (7 bases). Trimming pared 0 bases from V and 6 bases from J, leaving 12 bases between. There are 15 residues in the CDR3. CDR1 and CDR2 (germline): SGHRS, YFSETQ. The chain's CDR3 is CASSLVAGAPGELFF. The DNA for the CDR3 is TGCGCCAGCAGCTTGGTTGCGGGGGCTCCCGGGGAGCTGTTTTTT.

The chain recombines TRBV27 with TRBJ2-7; TRBD2 agrees at 11 bases. CDR3 length: 15 residues. Unmatched junction bases numbered 7, after V lost 6 bases and J lost 3 bases. The germline V gene has CDR1 MNHEY and CDR2 SMNVEV (reference sequence). CDR3 sequence (DNA): TGTGCCAGCAGACCGACTAGCGGGAAGCACTACGAGCAGTACTTC. This sequence encodes CASRPTSGKHYEQYF.

This clone occurred a few times. J is TRBJ2-7 and V is TRBV19; TRBD2 matches at 9 bases. The V and J ends lost 8 bases and 2 bases, in that order; junction bases with no gene match: 16. Per germline, CDR1 LNHDA and CDR2 SQIVND (reference sequence). The CDR3 sequence is 17 residues long. The CDR3 here is CASRKGLASGTTYEQYF. The CDR3 DNA sequence: TGTGCCAGTCGGAAAGGCCTGGCTAGCGGGACTACCTACGAGCAGTACTTC. Looking up the rest from reference TRBV19 and TRBJ2-7 gives the full variable domain: DGGITQSPKYLFRKEGQNVTLSCEQNLNHDAMYWYRQDPGQGLRLIYYSQIVNDFQKGDIAEGYSVSREKKESFPLTVTSAQKNPTAFYLCASRKGLASGTTYEQYFGPGTRLTVT.

This rearrangement joins TRBV2 to TRBJ2-1; TRBD1 agrees at 8 bases. CDR1 and CDR2 from the germline V gene are SNHLY and FYNNEI. The CDR3 is 13 amino acids. The V segment lost 6 bases and the J segment 6 bases; nucleotides outside the gene matches: 4. As DNA, the CDR3 is TGTGCCAGCAGAGAGGACAGGGTCAATGAGCAGTTCTTC. Amino acid sequence: CASREDRVNEQFF.

This clone was counted a few times. The V call is TRBV10-1, the J call TRBJ2-2, with 9 bases identical to TRBD1. From germline, CDR1 is WNHNN and CDR2 SYGVQD (reference sequence). CDR3 length: 16 amino acids. J lost 5 bases, V lost 3 bases, and 7 bases had no gene match. The CDR3 DNA is TGCGCCAGCAGTGATTTGGGGACAGGGCTGACCGGGGAGCTGTTTTTT. As protein: CASSDLGTGLTGELFF.

This chain links TRBV9 with TRBJ1-5; D gene uncertain. Germline CDR1 and CDR2: SGDLS and YYNGEE. The length of the CDR3 is 14 residues. V lost 3 bases and J 6 bases, leaving 13 bases between the germline ends. The CDR3 nucleotides are TGTGCCAGCAGCGACGGGTCTTTTGGTCAGCCCCAGCATTTT. Its translation is CASSDGSFGQPQHF.